Described below is a single T cell receptor (beta chain) sequence and its context. These data are taken from a study of Ad26.COV2.S vaccination and SARS-CoV-2 variants. The wider study: Enrollment placed the donor in the COV1001 Ad26.COV2.S trial arm.

Regarding treatment: around 19 received Ad26.COV2.S at low or high dose, single or two shots; about 5 received placebo; per-sample allocation not given. Sampling was performed 63 days after the first vaccine or placebo injection. In Boston, the donor was an adult between 18-55 years of age. Ad26.COV2.S expressed prefusion-stabilized spike from the original Wuhan strain. Profiled with immunoSEQ multiplex PCR; TCRdb holds only in-frame clones, not every one. The repertoire has hundreds of thousands of clones, roughly 85% of them found once; the top ten carry 3% to 4%. Germline V gene sequence: CDR1 SGHTA, CDR2 FQGNSA. V dropped 6 bases and J dropped 11 bases, with 10 bases sitting between them. The length of the CDR3 is 11 residues.

Sequencing was performed on peripheral blood, taken in a trial of Ad26.COV2.S vaccine versus placebo. The rearrangement joins TRBV7-2 to TRBJ1-4; D gene ambiguous. The source is a person aged 18-65 years who received the Ad26.COV2.S COVID-19 vaccine or a placebo. The CDR3 bases are TGTGCCAGCAGTCCGGGAGGGAAACTGTTTTTT. Its translation: CASSPGGKLFF.